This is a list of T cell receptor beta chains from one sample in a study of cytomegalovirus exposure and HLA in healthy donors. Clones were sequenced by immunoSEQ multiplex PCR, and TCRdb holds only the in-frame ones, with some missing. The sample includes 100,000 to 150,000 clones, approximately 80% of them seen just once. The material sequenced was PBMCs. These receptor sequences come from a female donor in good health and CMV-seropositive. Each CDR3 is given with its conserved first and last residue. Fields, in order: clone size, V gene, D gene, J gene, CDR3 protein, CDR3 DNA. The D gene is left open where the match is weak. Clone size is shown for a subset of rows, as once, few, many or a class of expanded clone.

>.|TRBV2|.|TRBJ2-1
CASSPGLDVYNEQFF
TGTGCCAGCAGTCCTGGACTCGACGTCTACAATGAGCAGTTCTTC
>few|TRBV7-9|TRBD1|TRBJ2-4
CASSPSGKDRSLAKNIQYF
TGTGCCAGCAGCCCGAGTGGTAAGGACAGGAGTTTAGCCAAAAACATTCAGTACTTC
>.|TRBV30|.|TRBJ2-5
CAWTSARISLAQTQYF
TGTGCCTGGACCTCAGCTAGAATAAGCCTTGCACAGACCCAGTACTTC
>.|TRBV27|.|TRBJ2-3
CASSSIPLDPQPEDTQYF
TGTGCCAGCAGTTCTATCCCACTAGACCCACAACCCGAAGATACGCAGTATTTT
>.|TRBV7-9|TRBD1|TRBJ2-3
CASSDRGRTDTQYF
TGTGCCAGCAGCGACAGGGGGAGGACAGATACGCAGTATTTT
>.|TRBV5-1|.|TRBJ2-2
CASSIEDIGELFF
TGCGCCAGCTCGATTGAGGATATCGGGGAGCTGTTTTTT
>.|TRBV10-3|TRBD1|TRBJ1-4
CAISEQGANEKLFF
TGTGCCATCAGTGAGCAGGGGGCGAACGAAAAACTGTTTTTT
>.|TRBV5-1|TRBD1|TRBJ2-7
CASSFQGAYEQYF
TGCGCCAGCAGCTTTCAGGGGGCCTACGAGCAGTACTTC
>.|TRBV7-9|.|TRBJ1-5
CASSLRAGDNQPQHF
TGTGCCAGCAGCTTACGGGCAGGGGACAATCAGCCCCAGCATTTT
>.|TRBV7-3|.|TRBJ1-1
CASSPGHREWAVTEAFF
TGTGCCAGCAGCCCGGGCCACAGGGAGTGGGCCGTCACTGAAGCTTTCTTT
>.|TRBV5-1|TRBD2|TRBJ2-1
CASSLEGLAGHEQFF
TGCGCCAGCAGCTTGGAGGGACTAGCGGGCCATGAGCAGTTCTTC
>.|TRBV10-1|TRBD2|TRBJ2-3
CASSRLAGTQYF
TGCGCCAGCAGTAGACTAGCGGGAACGCAGTATTTT
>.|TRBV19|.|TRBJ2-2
CASSSLATGELFF
TGTGCCAGTAGTAGTCTAGCCACCGGGGAGCTGTTTTTT
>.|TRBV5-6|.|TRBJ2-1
CASSMDIYNEQFF
TGTGCCAGCAGTATGGACATCTACAATGAGCAGTTCTTC
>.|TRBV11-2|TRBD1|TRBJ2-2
CASSRGQAIRTGELFF
TGTGCCAGCAGCCGGGGACAGGCAATTAGGACCGGGGAGCTGTTTTTT
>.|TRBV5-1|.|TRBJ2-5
CASSPGKETQYF
TGCGCCAGCAGCCCGGGGAAAGAGACCCAGTACTTC
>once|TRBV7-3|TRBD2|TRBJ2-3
CASSFKTSDSTDTQYF
TGTGCCAGCAGCTTCAAGACTAGCGATAGCACAGATACGCAGTATTTT